This TCR beta chain was recorded in a study of identical twins. Study-level results: High-abundance cord blood beta clonotypes had fewer insertions; memory repertoires showed none. When twins shared out-of-frame alpha sequences, those sequences had excess low generation probability.

This clonotype has more than one count but fewer than ten. Its antigen remains unidentified. TCRdb redid the calling of the 5' RACE reads with MiXCR, one entry per CDR3 protein. The data contain roughly 290,000 distinct CDR3 sequences, roughly 8.6% of them singletons. V lost 5 bases, J lost 0 bases, and 6 bases stayed unmatched. The CDR3 sequence is 17 residues long. The germline CDR1 and CDR2 sequences are SEHNR and FQNEAQ (reference sequence). The data were also submitted as part of a second study, on yellow fever vaccine responses in identical twins. That source notes: Twins' vaccine T cell response reportedly seemed partly convergent, partly personalized.

The chain is built from TRBV7-9 and TRBJ2-2; 10 positions agree with TRBD2. The clonotype was recovered from a woman under 30 in good health. Sequenced: memory (CD45RO+) T cells sorted from blood. This CDR3 is CASSGPGLASNTGELFF. CDR3 DNA sequence: TGTGCCAGCAGCGGACCGGGACTAGCGTCGAACACCGGGGAGCTGTTTTTT. The whole variable domain, filled in from reference TRBV7-9 and TRBJ2-2, reads DTGVSQNPRHKITKRGQNVTFRCDPISEHNRLYWYRQTLGQGPEFLTYFQNEAQLEKSRLLSDRFSAERPKGSFSTLEIQRTEQGDSAMYLCASSGPGLASNTGELFFGEGSRLTVL.